Below, 19 T cell receptor beta chains from the same sample are listed, as sequenced in a study of blood T cells in healthy people across ages. Then a second PCR, running roughly 7 to 11 cycles, was carried out with a sample-barcoded 5' primer and a J-beta primer mix. Using its own MiXCR run on the 5' RACE reads, TCRdb lists one record per CDR3 protein. This table holds approximately 690,000 distinct CDR3 sequences, roughly 50% found once. The specimen was blood. All receptors come from a man between 60 and 75 years old in good health.

The chain joins TRBV3-1 to TRBJ2-1, with D maybe TRBD1 (5 bases). V was shortened by 0 bases and J by 9 bases, with 12 bases between the two germline ends. CDR1 and CDR2 (germline): LGHDT, YNNKEL (reference sequence). The length of the CDR3 is 14 residues. The CDR3 spells CASSQDRVDSEQFF. The DNA of the CDR3 is TGTGCCAGCAGCCAAGATCGGGTAGACAGTGAGCAGTTCTTC.

In DNA form, the CDR3 reads TGTGCCAGCAGTGTAGGGGTCGCTGGGGCCAACGTCCTGACTTTC. Protein: CASSVGVAGANVLTF. This chain joins TRBV6-1 and TRBJ2-6, with D possibly matching TRBD1 (5 bases). The germline gives CDR1 MNHNS, CDR2 SASEGT. With 4 bases removed from V and 2 bases from J, the gap between germline ends came to 9 bases. CDR3 length equals 15 residues.

This rearrangement joins TRBV11-2 to TRBJ2-7, with D uncertain. The germline V gene encodes CDR1 SGHAT and CDR2 FQNNGV. This CDR3 has 15 residues. Trimming took off 0 bases at V and 0 bases at J, with 9 bases between the two ends. The CDR3 sequence is CASSLDLGDSYEQYF. The CDR3 DNA reads as TGTGCCAGCAGCTTAGATCTTGGGGACTCCTACGAGCAGTACTTC.

Only a few counts were recorded for this clonotype. The rearrangement links TRBV5-1 to TRBJ2-6; 8 bases align to TRBD1. CDR1 is SGHRS and CDR2 is YFSETQ in the germline V gene. Losses at the gene ends were 4 bases for V and 0 bases for J; bases not matched to a gene: 6. The CDR3 has 17 residues. Here the CDR3 reads CASSRTGGVSGANVLTF. The CDR3 nucleotides read TGCGCCAGCAGCCGAACAGGGGGAGTCTCTGGGGCCAACGTCCTGACTTTC.

The chain recombines TRBV5-1 with TRBJ2-1; TRBD2 matches 11 bases. V was pared by 4 bases and J by 6 bases, with 9 bases of the junction left unmatched. This CDR3 region has 16 residues. CDR1 and CDR2 from the germline V gene are SGHRS and YFSETQ. DNA for the CDR3: TGCGCCAGCAGCAGAGCCGGGACTAGCGGCGGCAATGAGCAGTTCTTC. Its translation is CASSRAGTSGGNEQFF.

The rearrangement joins TRBV7-9 to TRBJ1-4; TRBD1 matches at 8 bases. Germline CDR1 is SEHNR and CDR2 is FQNEAQ (reference sequence). The trim removed 4 bases at V and 6 bases at J, leaving 13 bases unmatched. The CDR3 is 17 residues long. For the CDR3, the DNA is TGTGCCAGCAGCTCCGGGACAGGCATCGCGTTCGATGAAAAACTGTTTTTT. Protein sequence: CASSSGTGIAFDEKLFF. Variable domain in full (rest from reference TRBV7-9 and TRBJ1-4): DTGVSQNPRHKITKRGQNVTFRCDPISEHNRLYWYRQTLGQGPEFLTYFQNEAQLEKSRLLSDRFSAERPKGSFSTLEIQRTEQGDSAMYLCASSSGTGIAFDEKLFFGSGTQLSVL.

This sequence joins TRBV20-1 and TRBJ2-4; TRBD2 aligns across 10 bases. CDR1 is DFQATT, CDR2 SNEGSKA, per germline (reference sequence). The V segment lost 5 bases and the J segment 7 bases; nucleotides outside the gene matches: 11. This CDR3 has 15 residues. CDR3 protein: CSAQTSGRTSNIQYF. As DNA, the CDR3 is TGCAGTGCTCAGACTAGCGGGCGGACTTCCAACATTCAGTACTTC.

The V and J genes are TRBV7-9 and TRBJ2-3; 7 nucleotides agree with TRBD2. V lost 5 bases to trimming and J lost 3 bases; unmatched junction nucleotides: 5. This CDR3 has 14 amino acids. Germline values: CDR1 SEHNR, CDR2 FQNEAQ (reference sequence). The DNA of the CDR3 is TGTGCCAGCAGCCGGGACTACTCGACAGATACGCAGTATTTT. This codes for CASSRDYSTDTQYF.

The chain is built from TRBV28 and TRBJ1-2, with D possibly being TRBD1 (5 bases). V dropped 10 bases and J dropped 5 bases, with 17 bases sitting between them. The germline CDR1 and CDR2 sequences are MDHEN and SYDVKM. CDR3 length: 13 amino acids. The CDR3: CATRLGTMYGYTF. The CDR3 DNA sequence: TGTGCCACCCGGCTGGGGACTATGTATGGCTACACCTTC.

This chain links TRBV11-1 with TRBJ2-4, with 9 bases identical to TRBD2. The CDR3 consists of 18 residues. Trimming cost V 3 bases and J 0 bases; bases outside gene matches: 9. Germline V CDR1 and CDR2: SGHAT, FQDESV (reference sequence). CDR3 nucleotides: TGTGCCAGCAGCTTTCAAGCGGGAGGCCCCTCAGCCAAAAACATTCAGTACTTC. Encoded protein: CASSFQAGGPSAKNIQYF.

The V call is TRBV11-2, the J call TRBJ2-3, with 15 bases fitting TRBD2. In germline, CDR1 is SGHAT, CDR2 FQNNGV. V was clipped by 5 bases and J by 5 bases; unmatched bases: 5. The CDR3 runs 16 residues. The chain's CDR3 is CASSPGTSGGRDTQYF. As DNA, the CDR3 is TGTGCCAGCAGCCCCGGGACTAGCGGGGGGAGAGATACGCAGTATTTT.

The rearrangement links TRBV11-2 to TRBJ1-6, with D possibly matching TRBD1 (5 bases). Trimming took 3 bases from V and 8 from J, leaving 17 bases between them. Germline V gene lookup returns CDR1 SGHAT and CDR2 FQNNGV. The CDR3 runs to 16 residues. The CDR3 loop reads CASSFRPGPGHSPLHF. CDR3 nucleotides: TGTGCCAGCAGCTTCAGACCAGGGCCCGGTCATTCACCCCTCCACTTT. The variable domain in full, with the rest retrieved from reference TRBV11-2 and TRBJ1-6, is EAGVAQSPRYKIIEKRQSVAFWCNPISGHATLYWYQQILGQGPKLLIQFQNNGVVDDSQLPKDRFSAERLKGVDSTLKIQPAKLEDSAVYLCASSFRPGPGHSPLHFGNGTRLTVT.

This clonotype was seen a few times. The genes are TRBV20-1 and TRBJ2-3; perhaps TRBD1 as D (5 bases). The CDR3 has 14 amino acids. Germline lookup yields CDR1 DFQATT and CDR2 SNEGSKA (reference sequence). Between the trimmed V and J ends, which lost 5 bases and 5 bases, there was a span of 17 bases. In DNA form, the CDR3 reads TGCAGTGCTGCCCTCGGTGGGGCGATAGATACGCAGTATTTT. This gives the protein CSAALGGAIDTQYF.

The chain links TRBV7-8 to TRBJ2-6, with 7 bases that match TRBD1. CDR3 size: 16 residues. In germline, CDR1 is SGHVS, CDR2 FQNEAQ. The trim removed 5 bases at V and 2 bases at J, leaving 6 bases unmatched. The CDR3 region is CASSTHDRAGANVLTF. As DNA, the CDR3 is TGTGCCAGCAGCACGCACGACAGGGCTGGGGCCAACGTCCTGACTTTC.

This chain joins TRBV29-1 and TRBJ2-1; D uncertain. This CDR3 spans 11 amino acids. Germline V lookup: CDR1 SQVTM, CDR2 ANQGSEA. Trimming removed 0 bases from V and 11 bases from J, with 8 bases in between. The CDR3 loop is CSVEEGPQQFF. The CDR3 bases are TGCAGCGTTGAAGAAGGGCCGCAGCAGTTCTTC.

This clonotype was observed a single time. This rearrangement joins TRBV9 to TRBJ2-6, with D perhaps TRBD1 (6 bases). The CDR3 contains 19 residues. Germline-derived CDR1 and CDR2 are SGDLS and YYNGEE. With 0 bases removed from V and 0 bases from J, the gap between germline ends came to 16 bases. The CDR3 nucleotides are TGTGCCAGCAGCGTAGGTCTGCGACAGGCCATCTCTGGGGCCAACGTCCTGACTTTC. It codes for CASSVGLRQAISGANVLTF.

The rearrangement uses TRBV24-1 and TRBJ2-1; D is unresolved. The ends were cut back, 3 bases at V and 4 bases at J, with 6 bases in the middle. This CDR3 is built from 13 residues. The germline V gene has CDR1 KGHDR and CDR2 SFDVKD. CDR3 nucleotides: TGTGCCACCAGTGATCTAGGGTACAATGAGCAGTTCTTC. This sequence encodes CATSDLGYNEQFF.

The rearrangement uses TRBV12-3 or TRBV12-4 and TRBJ2-3; 11 bases are shared with TRBD2. This CDR3 has 15 residues. V shed 6 bases, J shed 4 bases, and the junction held 6 bases outside the gene matches. The CDR3 reads CASSWLAGGPDTQYF. The DNA for the CDR3 is TGTGCCAGCAGCTGGCTAGCGGGGGGCCCAGATACGCAGTATTTT.

The chain carries TRBV5-5 and TRBJ2-5; TRBD2 is a possible D gene (5 bases). The CDR3 runs to 13 residues. Germline V gene sequence: CDR1 SGHKS, CDR2 YYEKEE (reference sequence). The V end lost 4 bases, the J end lost 11 bases, and 18 bases lay between the germline ends. The CDR3 reads CASSTTIRNEQYF. Written as DNA, the CDR3 is TGTGCCAGCAGCACGACTATTCGCAATGAGCAGTACTTC. Filled out from reference TRBV5-5 and TRBJ2-5, the complete variable domain reads DAGVTQSPTHLIKTRGQQVTLRCSPISGHKSVSWYQQVLGQGPQFIFQYYEKEERGRGNFPDRFSARQFPNYSSELNVNALLLGDSALYLCASSTTIRNEQYFGPGTRLLVL.